This passage covers 2 T cell receptor beta chains from one sample sequenced in a study of shared clonotypes between healthy human individuals. Data came from immunoSEQ multiplex PCR; TCRdb stores just in-frame clones and leaves some out. Of around 510,000 clones listed, 95% to 96% are singletons. The sample comprised naive CD4+ T cells sorted from blood. As for subset: CD45RA+ positively selected. Every receptor here comes from a woman in her twenties or thirties in good health.

The chain recombines TRBV5-4 with TRBJ1-1; possible D gene TRBD1, 6 bases. This CDR3 has 15 residues. V was trimmed by 4 bases and J by 0 bases, leaving 13 bases between them. CDR1 SGHNT and CDR2 YYREEE come from the germline V gene (reference sequence). The chain's CDR3 is CASSLNRVMNTEAFF. In DNA form, the CDR3 reads TGTGCCAGCAGCCTCAACAGGGTGATGAACACTGAAGCTTTCTTT.

This rearrangement joins TRBV11-2 to TRBJ2-6; a weak D match, TRBD1 (5 bases). CDR1 is SGHAT and CDR2 is FQNNGV in the germline V gene. The V end was cut by 3 bases, the J end by 1 base, with 7 bases between. The CDR3 has 15 amino acids. In DNA, the CDR3 is TGTGCCAGCAGCTTTCAGGGTTCTGGGGCCAACGTCCTGACTTTC. It translates to CASSFQGSGANVLTF.